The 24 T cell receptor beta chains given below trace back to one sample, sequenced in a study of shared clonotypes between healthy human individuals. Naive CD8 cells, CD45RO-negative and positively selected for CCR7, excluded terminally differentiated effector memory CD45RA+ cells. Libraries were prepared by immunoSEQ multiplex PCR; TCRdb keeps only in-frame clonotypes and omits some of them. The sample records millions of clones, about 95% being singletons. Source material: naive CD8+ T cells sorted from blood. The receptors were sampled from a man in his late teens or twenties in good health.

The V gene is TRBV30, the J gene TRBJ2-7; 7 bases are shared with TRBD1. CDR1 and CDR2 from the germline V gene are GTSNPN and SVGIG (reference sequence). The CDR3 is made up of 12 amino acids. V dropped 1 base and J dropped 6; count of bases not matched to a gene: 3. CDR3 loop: CAWSGQGSEQYF. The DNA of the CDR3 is TGTGCCTGGAGTGGACAGGGCAGCGAGCAGTACTTC.

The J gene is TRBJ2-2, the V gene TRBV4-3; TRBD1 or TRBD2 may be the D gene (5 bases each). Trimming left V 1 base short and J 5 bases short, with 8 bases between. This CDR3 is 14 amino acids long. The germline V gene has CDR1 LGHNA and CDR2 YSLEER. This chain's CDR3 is CASSQGWGTGELFF. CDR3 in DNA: TGCGCCAGCAGCCAAGGATGGGGGACCGGGGAGCTGTTTTTT.

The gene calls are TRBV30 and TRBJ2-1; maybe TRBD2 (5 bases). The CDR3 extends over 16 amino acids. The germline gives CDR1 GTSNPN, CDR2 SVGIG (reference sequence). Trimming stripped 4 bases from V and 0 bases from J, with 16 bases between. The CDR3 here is CAWTVGITSSYNEQFF. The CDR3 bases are TGTGCCTGGACCGTGGGTATAACTAGCTCCTACAATGAGCAGTTCTTC.

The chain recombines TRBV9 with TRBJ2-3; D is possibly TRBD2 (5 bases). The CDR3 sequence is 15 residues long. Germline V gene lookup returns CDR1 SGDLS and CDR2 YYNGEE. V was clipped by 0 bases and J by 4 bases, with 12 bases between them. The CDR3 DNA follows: TGTGCCAGCAGCGTAGGGGCTAGCCTCCCAGATACGCAGTATTTT. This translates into CASSVGASLPDTQYF.

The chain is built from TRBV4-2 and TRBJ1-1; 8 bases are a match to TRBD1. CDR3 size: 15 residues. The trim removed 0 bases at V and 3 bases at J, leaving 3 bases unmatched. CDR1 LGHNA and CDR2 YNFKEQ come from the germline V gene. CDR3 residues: CASSQENRGDTEAFF. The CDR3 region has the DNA TGTGCCAGCAGCCAAGAAAACAGGGGGGACACTGAAGCTTTCTTT.

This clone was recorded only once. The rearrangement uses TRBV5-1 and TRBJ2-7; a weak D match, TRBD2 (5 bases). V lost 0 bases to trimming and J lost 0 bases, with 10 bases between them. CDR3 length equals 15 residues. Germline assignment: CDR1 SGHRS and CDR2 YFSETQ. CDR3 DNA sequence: TGCGCCAGCAGCTTGGATCCCGGGAACTCCTACGAGCAGTACTTC. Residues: CASSLDPGNSYEQYF. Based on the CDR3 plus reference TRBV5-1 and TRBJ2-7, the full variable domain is KAGVTQTPRYLIKTRGQQVTLSCSPISGHRSVSWYQQTPGQGLQFLFEYFSETQRNKGNFPGRFSGRQFSNSRSEMNVSTLELGDSALYLCASSLDPGNSYEQYFGPGTRLTVT.

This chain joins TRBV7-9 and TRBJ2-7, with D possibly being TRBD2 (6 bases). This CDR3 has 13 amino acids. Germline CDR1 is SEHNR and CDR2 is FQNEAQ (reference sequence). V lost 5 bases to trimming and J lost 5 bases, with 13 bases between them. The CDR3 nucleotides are TGTGCCAGCAGCCAACGGGGGTCCGACGAGCAGTACTTC. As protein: CASSQRGSDEQYF.

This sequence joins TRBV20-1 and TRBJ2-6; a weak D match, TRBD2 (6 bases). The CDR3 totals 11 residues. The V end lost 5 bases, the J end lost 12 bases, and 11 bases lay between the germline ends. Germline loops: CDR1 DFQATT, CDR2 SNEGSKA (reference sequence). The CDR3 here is CSARLGSVLTF. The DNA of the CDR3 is TGCAGTGCTCGCCTCGGGAGCGTCCTGACTTTC.

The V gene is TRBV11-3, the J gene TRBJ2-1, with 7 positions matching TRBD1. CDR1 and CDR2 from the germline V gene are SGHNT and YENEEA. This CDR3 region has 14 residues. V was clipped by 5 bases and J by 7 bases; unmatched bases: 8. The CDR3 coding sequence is TGTGCCAGCAGCGTAAGACAGGGTTGGAATGAGCAGTTCTTC. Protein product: CASSVRQGWNEQFF.

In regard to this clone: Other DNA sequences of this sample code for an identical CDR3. The CDR3 region has the DNA TGTGCCAGCAGTTACTCCGGCTCCTACAATGAGCAGTTCTTC. Residues: CASSYSGSYNEQFF. This sequence joins TRBV6-5 and TRBJ2-1, with D unresolved. The CDR3 has 14 amino acids. V lost 0 bases and J 0 bases, leaving 3 bases between the germline ends. Germline V gene data show CDR1 as MNHEY and CDR2 as SVGAGI.

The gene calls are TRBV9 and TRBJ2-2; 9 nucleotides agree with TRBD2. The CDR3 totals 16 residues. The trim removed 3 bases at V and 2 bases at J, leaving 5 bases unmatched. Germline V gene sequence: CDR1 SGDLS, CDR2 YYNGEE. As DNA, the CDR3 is TGTGCCAGCAGCGAACAGGGACTAGCCAACACCGGGGAGCTGTTTTTT. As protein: CASSEQGLANTGELFF.

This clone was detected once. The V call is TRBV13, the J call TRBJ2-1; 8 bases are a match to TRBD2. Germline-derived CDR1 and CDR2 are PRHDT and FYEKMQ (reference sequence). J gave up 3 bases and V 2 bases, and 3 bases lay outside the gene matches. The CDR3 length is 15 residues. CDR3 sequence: CASSLTSGIYNEQFF. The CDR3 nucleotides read TGTGCCAGCAGCTTAACTAGCGGCATCTACAATGAGCAGTTCTTC.

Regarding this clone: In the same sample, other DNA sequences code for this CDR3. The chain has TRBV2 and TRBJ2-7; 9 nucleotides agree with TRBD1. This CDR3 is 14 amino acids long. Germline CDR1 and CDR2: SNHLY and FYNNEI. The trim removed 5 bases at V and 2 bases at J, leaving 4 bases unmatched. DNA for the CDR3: TGTGCCAGCAGTCCCGGGACAGGGCCCTACGAGCAGTACTTC. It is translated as CASSPGTGPYEQYF.

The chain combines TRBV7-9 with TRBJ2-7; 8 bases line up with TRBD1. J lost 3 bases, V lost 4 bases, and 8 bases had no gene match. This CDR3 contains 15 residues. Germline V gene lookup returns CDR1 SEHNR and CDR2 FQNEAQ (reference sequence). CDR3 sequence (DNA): TGTGCCAGCAGCTCGGACAGGGAAATTAACTACGAGCAGTACTTC. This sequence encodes CASSSDREINYEQYF.

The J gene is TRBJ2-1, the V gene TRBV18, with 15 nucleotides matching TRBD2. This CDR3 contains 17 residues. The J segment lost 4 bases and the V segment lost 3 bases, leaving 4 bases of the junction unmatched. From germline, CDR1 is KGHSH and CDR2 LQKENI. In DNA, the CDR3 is TGTGCCAGCTCACCCGGACTAGCGGGAGGGATTTACAATGAGCAGTTCTTC. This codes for CASSPGLAGGIYNEQFF.

DNA of the CDR3: TGTGCCAGTAGTCAGGCGGGAGTTCTCCCAGATACGCAGTATTTT. Protein: CASSQAGVLPDTQYF. The V and J genes are TRBV19 and TRBJ2-3; 7 bases line up with TRBD2. V lost 5 bases, J lost 4 bases, and 9 bases stayed unmatched. Germline V gene data show CDR1 as LNHDA and CDR2 as SQIVND (reference sequence). This CDR3 comprises 15 residues. The full variable domain, completed using reference TRBV19 and TRBJ2-3, is DGGITQSPKYLFRKEGQNVTLSCEQNLNHDAMYWYRQDPGQGLRLIYYSQIVNDFQKGDIAEGYSVSREKKESFPLTVTSAQKNPTAFYLCASSQAGVLPDTQYFGPGTRLTVL.

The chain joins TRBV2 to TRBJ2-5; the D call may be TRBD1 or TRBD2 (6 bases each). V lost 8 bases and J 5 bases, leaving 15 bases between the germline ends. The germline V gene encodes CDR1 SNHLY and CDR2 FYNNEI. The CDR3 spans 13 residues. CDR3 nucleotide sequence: TGTGCCAGCCGGGATGGGGGGCTCGAGACCCAGTACTTC. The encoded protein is CASRDGGLETQYF.

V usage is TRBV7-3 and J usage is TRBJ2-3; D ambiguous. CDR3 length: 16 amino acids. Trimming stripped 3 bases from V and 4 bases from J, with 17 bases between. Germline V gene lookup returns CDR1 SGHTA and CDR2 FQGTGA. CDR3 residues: CASSLDPRTTADTQYF. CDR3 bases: TGTGCCAGCAGCTTGGACCCTCGAACCACAGCAGATACGCAGTATTTT.

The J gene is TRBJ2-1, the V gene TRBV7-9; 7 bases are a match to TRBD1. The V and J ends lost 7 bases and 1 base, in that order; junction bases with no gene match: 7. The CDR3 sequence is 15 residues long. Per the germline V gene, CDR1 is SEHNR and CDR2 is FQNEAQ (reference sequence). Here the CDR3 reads CASTRDRASYNEQFF. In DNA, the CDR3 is TGTGCCAGCACACGAGACAGGGCGTCCTACAATGAGCAGTTCTTC.

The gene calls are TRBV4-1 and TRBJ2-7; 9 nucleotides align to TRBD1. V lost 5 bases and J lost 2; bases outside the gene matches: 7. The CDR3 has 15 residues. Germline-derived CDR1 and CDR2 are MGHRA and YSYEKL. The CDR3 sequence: CASSNNDRGTYEQYF. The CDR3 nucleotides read TGCGCCAGCAGCAATAACGACAGGGGGACCTACGAGCAGTACTTC.

DNA for the CDR3: TGTGCCAGCAGGCCCCTTGTAGGTGGCTACACCTTC. This translates into CASRPLVGGYTF. V gene TRBV7-2 combines with J gene TRBJ1-2; no definite D call. Trimming left V 6 bases short and J 7 bases short, with 12 bases between. This CDR3 has 12 residues. Germline CDR1 SGHTA, CDR2 FQGNSA.

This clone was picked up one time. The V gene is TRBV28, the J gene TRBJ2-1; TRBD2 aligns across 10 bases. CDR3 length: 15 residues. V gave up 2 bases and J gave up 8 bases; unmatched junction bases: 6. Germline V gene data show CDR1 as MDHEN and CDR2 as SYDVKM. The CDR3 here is CASSLLRTSGDEQFF. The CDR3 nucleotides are TGTGCCAGCAGTTTACTCCGGACTAGCGGCGATGAGCAGTTCTTC.

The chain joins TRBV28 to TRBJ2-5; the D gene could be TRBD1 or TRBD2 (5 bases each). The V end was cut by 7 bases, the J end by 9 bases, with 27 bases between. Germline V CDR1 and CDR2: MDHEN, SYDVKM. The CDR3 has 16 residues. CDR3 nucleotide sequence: TGTGCCAGCACCTCCATCCAGGACCCGATGTTGGGGGCCCAGTACTTC. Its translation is CASTSIQDPMLGAQYF.

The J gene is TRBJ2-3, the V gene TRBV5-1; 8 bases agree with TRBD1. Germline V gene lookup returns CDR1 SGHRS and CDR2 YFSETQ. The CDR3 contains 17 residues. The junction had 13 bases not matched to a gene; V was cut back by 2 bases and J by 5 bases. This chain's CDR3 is CASSFSSETGVGDTQYF. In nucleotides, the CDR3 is TGCGCCAGCAGCTTCTCCTCCGAGACAGGGGTCGGAGATACGCAGTATTTT. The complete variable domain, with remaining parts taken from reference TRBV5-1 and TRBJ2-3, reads KAGVTQTPRYLIKTRGQQVTLSCSPISGHRSVSWYQQTPGQGLQFLFEYFSETQRNKGNFPGRFSGRQFSNSRSEMNVSTLELGDSALYLCASSFSSETGVGDTQYFGPGTRLTVL.